This T cell receptor beta chain was observed in a study of shared clonotypes between healthy human individuals. Terminally differentiated effector memory CD45RA+ cells were excluded from the naive CD8 cells, which were CD45RO-negative and positively selected for CCR7. Generated by immunoSEQ multiplex PCR, the TCRdb table keeps only in-frame clones and is missing some. The sample lists fewer than 800,000 clones, about 90% seen once, with about 24% in the top ten. The CDR3 length is 15 residues. Germline CDR1 MNHEY, CDR2 SMNVEV (reference sequence). The junction had 9 bases not matched to a gene; V was cut back by 6 bases and J by 5 bases.

Specimen: naive CD8+ T cells sorted from blood. The TCR originated in a man aged 25-40 years in good health. This chain connects TRBV27 to TRBJ2-1; 8 bases fit TRBD2. This CDR3 reads CASRIVSGADNEQFF. The CDR3 DNA reads as TGTGCCAGCAGGATCGTTAGCGGGGCGGACAATGAGCAGTTCTTC.